Each of the 2 T cell receptor beta chains below was sequenced from the same sample in a study of OX40 agonist ivuxolimab in advanced cancers. Generated by immunoSEQ multiplex PCR, the TCRdb table keeps only in-frame clones and is missing some. This table holds about 50,000 clones, about nine tenths found once. Source: CD4+ or CD8+ T cells sorted from blood, taken in a trial of the OX40 agonist ivuxolimab. The receptors here all came from an adult with an advanced solid tumor such as melanoma, head and neck, liver or kidney cancer.

The chain has TRBV6-4 and TRBJ2-7, with 8 bases aligning to TRBD2. Per the germline V gene, CDR1 is MRHNA and CDR2 is SNTAGT. The CDR3 has 15 residues. J lost 4 bases, V lost 4 bases, and 9 bases had no gene match. CDR3 bases: TGTGCCAGCAGTGCTGGCGCGGGGGGACGATACGAGCAGTACTTC. The encoded protein is CASSAGAGGRYEQYF.

The V call is TRBV7-9, the J call TRBJ1-2, with unresolved D. Germline V gene lookup returns CDR1 SEHNR and CDR2 FQNEAQ (reference sequence). The CDR3 length is 14 residues. With 0 bases removed from V and 7 bases from J, the gap between germline ends came to 12 bases. The CDR3 protein is CASSLAVIGLGYTF. CDR3 in DNA: TGTGCCAGCAGCTTAGCCGTGATAGGGCTTGGCTACACCTTC.